This is a list of T cell receptor beta chains from one sample in a study of CD8 T cells in ankylosing spondylitis. TCRdb analysed the 5' RACE reads with MiXCR anew, one entry per CDR3 protein. The sample carries about 7,000 distinct CDR3 sequences, roughly 2.8% recorded once. The sample consisted of blood, either unsorted or a sorted T cell fraction (not recorded which). The source is a female donor with ankylosing spondylitis or in good health (not recorded which). Both conserved end residues are part of each CDR3. The D gene is left open where the match is weak. Only some rows state a clone size, as once, few, many or a class for expanded clones.

J,size,V,length,D,DNA,CDR3
TRBJ2-2,many,TRBV9,15,.,TGTGCCAGCAGCGACCCGGTGCGGGGCACCGGGGAGCTGTTTTTT,CASSDPVRGTGELFF
TRBJ1-2,many,TRBV9,15,TRBD1,TGTGCCAGCAGCGGTGGACAGGGGGGCAGCTATGGCTACACCTTC,CASSGGQGGSYGYTF
TRBJ1-2,many,TRBV28,15,TRBD1,TGTGCCAGCAGTCCCGGGACAGGGGGCCGGTATGGCTACACCTTC,CASSPGTGGRYGYTF
TRBJ2-7,medium-sized,TRBV9,12,.,TGTGCCAGCAAGGGCCCTGGGGACGAGCAGTACTTC,CASKGPGDEQYF
TRBJ1-1,many,TRBV9,13,.,TGTGCCAGCAGCGTAGGGGTGACCACTGAAGCTTTCTTT,CASSVGVTTEAFF
TRBJ2-7,many,TRBV9,15,TRBD1,TGTGCCAGCAGCCCTCCTGGGACAGGGGACTACGAGCAGTACTTC,CASSPPGTGDYEQYF
TRBJ2-5,many,TRBV9,13,.,TGTGCCAGCACCCCCTGGGGGGAAGAGACCCAGTACTTC,CASTPWGEETQYF
TRBJ2-7,many,TRBV9,13,.,TGTGCCAGCAGCGTAACTACCGGCTACGAGCAGTACTTC,CASSVTTGYEQYF
TRBJ2-3,.,TRBV9,16,TRBD2,TGTGCCAGCGGACCGGGGACTAGCGGGTTCACAGATACGCAGTATTTT,CASGPGTSGFTDTQYF
TRBJ2-1,few,TRBV2,18,.,TGTGCCAGCAGTACTCCCGGGACTGGCCTGGGGGTCCACAATGAGCAGTTCTTC,CASSTPGTGLGVHNEQFF
TRBJ2-3,many,TRBV9,17,.,TGTGCCAGCAGCGTAGAAGCGGTCCCAACTAGCACAGATACGCAGTATTTT,CASSVEAVPTSTDTQYF
TRBJ2-5,many,TRBV9,15,TRBD1,TGTGCCAGCAGCGAAACGACAGGGCCTCAAGAGACCCAGTACTTC,CASSETTGPQETQYF
TRBJ2-2,many,TRBV9,17,.,TGTGCCAGCAGCCTGGGAGGAGGGGCGATTCACACCGGGGAGCTGTTTTTT,CASSLGGGAIHTGELFF
TRBJ2-1,.,TRBV9,15,TRBD2,TGTACCAGCAGTCTAGCGGGAGTCCCTTACAATGACCAGTTCTTC,CTSSLAGVPYNDQFF
TRBJ2-7,many,TRBV9,15,.,TGTGCCAGCAGCGTAGAGGTCCCAGGGGCGGGCGAGCAGTACTTC,CASSVEVPGAGEQYF
TRBJ1-4,many,TRBV9,14,.,TGTGCCAGCAGCGTAGTGGCAACTAATGAAAAACTGTTTTTT,CASSVVATNEKLFF
TRBJ2-3,medium-sized,TRBV9,15,.,TGTGCCAGCAGCGGAGAACTAGGAAGCACAGATACGCAGTATTTT,CASSGELGSTDTQYF
TRBJ1-4,.,TRBV9,15,.,TGTGCCAGCAGCCCCTCCGGGACGGTTAATGAAAAACTGTTTTTT,CASSPSGTVNEKLFF
TRBJ2-1,many,TRBV9,12,.,TGTGCCAGCAGCGTAGATAAGAATGAGCAGTTCTTC,CASSVDKNEQFF
TRBJ1-1,many,TRBV9,15,TRBD1,TGTGCCAGCAGCGTAAACAGGGGCCCCTACACTGAAGCTTTCTTT,CASSVNRGPYTEAFF
TRBJ2-1,many,TRBV9,12,.,TGTGCCAGCAGCCCCCGGAGCTTTGAGCAGTTCTTC,CASSPRSFEQFF
TRBJ2-2,many,TRBV9,18,TRBD2,TGTGCCAGCAGCGCTCATCGGACTAGCGGGGTTTTGGGCGGGGAGCTGTTTTTT,CASSAHRTSGVLGGELFF
TRBJ1-1,many,TRBV9,15,.,TGTGCCAGCAGCCCCCGACAGTCCATGAACACTGAAGCTTTCTTT,CASSPRQSMNTEAFF
TRBJ1-2,many,TRBV9,15,TRBD1,TGTGCCAGCAACTCCGGGACAGGGGTTAACTATGGCTACACCTTC,CASNSGTGVNYGYTF
TRBJ2-1,many,TRBV9,18,TRBD2,TGTGCCAGCAGCGCAATTGCAACGGGGGGGCCTTTCATCAATGAGCAGTTCTTC,CASSAIATGGPFINEQFF
TRBJ2-5,many,TRBV9,14,.,TGTGCCAGCAGCGTAGAGGCCAGTTTGCGAACCCAGTACTTC,CASSVEASLRTQYF
TRBJ2-1,medium-sized,TRBV9,16,.,TGTGCCAGCAGCGTAGCTTATAGCGGTCTCGGGCGTGAGCAGTTCTTC,CASSVAYSGLGREQFF
TRBJ2-5,many,TRBV9,12,.,TGTGCCAGCAGTGGCGACGAGCAGACCCAGTACTTC,CASSGDEQTQYF
TRBJ1-5,many,TRBV9,15,.,TGTGCCAGCAGCGTAGGGTCGGGCATCAATCAGCCCCAGCATTTT,CASSVGSGINQPQHF
TRBJ2-3,many,TRBV9,14,.,TGTGCCAGCAGCGCTTGGGGTAACACAGATACGCAGTATTTT,CASSAWGNTDTQYF
TRBJ2-5,many,TRBV9,15,.,TGTGCCAGCAGCGCCGCCGCGAAACGGGAAGAGACCCAGTACTTC,CASSAAAKREETQYF
TRBJ1-4,many,TRBV9,15,TRBD1,TGTGCCAGCAGCGCTTCCGGGACAGGGGACGAAAAACTGTTTTTT,CASSASGTGDEKLFF
TRBJ2-7,medium-sized,TRBV9,13,TRBD1,TGTGCCAGCAGCGAACAGGGGGATTACGAGCAGTACTTC,CASSEQGDYEQYF
TRBJ2-1,many,TRBV9,18,TRBD2,TGTGCCAGCAGCGTAGCAGGGCTAGCGGGAGGGCCGGGGAATGAGCAGTTCTTC,CASSVAGLAGGPGNEQFF
TRBJ2-7,many,TRBV9,15,TRBD2,TGTGCCAGCAGCGAATCTAGCGGGAGGGCTCACGAGCAGTACTTC,CASSESSGRAHEQYF
TRBJ2-7,many,TRBV9,15,.,TGTGCCAGCAGCGTAGGAGGGGGTGCAGCCCACGAGCAGTACTTC,CASSVGGGAAHEQYF
TRBJ2-7,medium-sized,TRBV9,13,.,TGTGCCAGCAGCGTAGAAGGGACAACCGAGCAGTACTTC,CASSVEGTTEQYF
TRBJ2-7,medium-sized,TRBV9,15,TRBD1,TGTGCCAGCAGCGTAGGACAGGGGGCCTCCTACGAGCAGTACTTC,CASSVGQGASYEQYF